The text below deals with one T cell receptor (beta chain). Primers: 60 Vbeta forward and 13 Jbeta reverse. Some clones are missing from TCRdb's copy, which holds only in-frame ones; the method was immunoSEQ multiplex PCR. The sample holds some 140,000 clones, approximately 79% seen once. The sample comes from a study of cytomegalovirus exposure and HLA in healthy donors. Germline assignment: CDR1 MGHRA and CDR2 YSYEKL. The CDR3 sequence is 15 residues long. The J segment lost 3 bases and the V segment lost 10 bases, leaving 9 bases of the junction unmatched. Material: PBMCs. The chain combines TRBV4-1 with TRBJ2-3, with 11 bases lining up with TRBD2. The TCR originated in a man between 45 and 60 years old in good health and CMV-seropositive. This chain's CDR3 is CATRELAGGTDTQYF. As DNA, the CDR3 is TGCGCCACCCGGGAGCTAGCGGGAGGTACAGATACGCAGTATTTT.